Following are 26 T cell receptor beta chains from one sample sequenced in a study of cytomegalovirus exposure and HLA in healthy donors. The primer mix had 60 Vbeta and 13 Jbeta primers. Only in-frame clones appear in the TCRdb table, and some are missing; sequencing was by immunoSEQ multiplex PCR. This sample's table reports 45,000 to 70,000 clones. What was sequenced was PBMCs. These receptors were taken from a woman in her twenties or thirties in good health and CMV-seropositive.

V and J are TRBV5-1 and TRBJ2-7; TRBD1 agrees at 8 bases. Germline trimming cut 6 bases from V and 5 bases from J; bases unmatched to any gene: 10. Germline V gene lookup returns CDR1 SGHRS and CDR2 YFSETQ. The CDR3 spans 14 residues. For the CDR3, the DNA is TGCGCCAGCACCAAGACAGGGGATAGCGACGAGCAGTACTTC. It encodes CASTKTGDSDEQYF.

The chain carries TRBV2 and TRBJ2-1, with a weak D call TRBD1 (5 bases). Trimming removed 5 bases at V and 5 bases at J, with 13 bases between. The CDR3 spans 14 residues. CDR1 is SNHLY and CDR2 is FYNNEI in the germline V gene. The CDR3 spells CASSLRESDNEQFF. The CDR3 nucleotides are TGTGCCAGCAGTCTCAGGGAATCCGACAATGAGCAGTTCTTC. The variable domain in full, with the rest retrieved from reference TRBV2 and TRBJ2-1, is EPEVTQTPSHQVTQMGQEVILRCVPISNHLYFYWYRQILGQKVEFLVSFYNNEISEKSEIFDDQFSVERPDGSNFTLKIRSTKLEDSAMYFCASSLRESDNEQFFGPGTRLTVL.

The chain uses TRBV6-1 and TRBJ2-1, with D possibly TRBD1 on 6 matching bases. V was pared by 9 bases and J by 4 bases, with 19 bases between. This CDR3 is built from 15 residues. From germline, CDR1 is MNHNS and CDR2 SASEGT. The CDR3 is CASRGLPVGYNEQFF. CDR3 sequence (DNA): TGTGCCAGTAGGGGGTTACCTGTGGGATACAATGAGCAGTTCTTC.

The chain has TRBV30 and TRBJ1-3; weak D call: TRBD1 (6 bases). The V gene lost 5 bases and the J gene lost 4 bases, with 12 bases spanning the gap. Germline V lookup: CDR1 GTSNPN, CDR2 SVGIG (reference sequence). The CDR3 runs to 13 residues. CDR3 protein: CAWVRGIGNTIYF. In DNA form, the CDR3 reads TGTGCCTGGGTCAGGGGAATAGGAAACACCATATATTTT.

CDR3 DNA sequence: TGTGCCTGGAGTCTGACAGGGGAAGGCTACACCTTC. This encodes CAWSLTGEGYTF. The chain carries TRBV30 and TRBJ1-2, with 8 bases fitting TRBD1. Germline trimming cut 2 bases from V and 8 bases from J; bases unmatched to any gene: 4. The CDR3 is 12 amino acids. CDR1 and CDR2 (germline): GTSNPN, SVGIG (reference sequence).

The V gene is TRBV2, the J gene TRBJ1-1; TRBD1 might be the D (6 bases). Trimming shortened V by 4 bases and J by 4 bases, and 10 bases separated the two germline ends. Germline-derived CDR1 and CDR2 are SNHLY and FYNNEI. This CDR3 has 13 amino acids. The CDR3 bases are TGTGCCAGCAGTGGAGGACAGTTCACTGAAGCTTTCTTT. As protein: CASSGGQFTEAFF.

The chain carries TRBV27 and TRBJ1-2, with D perhaps matching TRBD1 (5 bases). Trimming left V 2 bases short and J 7 bases short, with 14 bases between. Germline CDR1 is MNHEY and CDR2 is SMNVEV (reference sequence). There are 14 residues in the CDR3. The CDR3 here is CASSLNEGVGGYTF. CDR3 bases: TGTGCCAGCAGTTTAAATGAAGGGGTGGGTGGCTACACCTTC.

The chain combines TRBV30 with TRBJ2-1; TRBD2 might be the D (7 bases). The CDR3 sequence is 17 residues long. With 1 base removed from V and 5 bases from J, the gap between germline ends came to 21 bases. CDR1 and CDR2 from the germline V gene are GTSNPN and SVGIG (reference sequence). CDR3 DNA sequence: TGTGCCTGGAGTGGGGGTGACGGGGGGCTCGCCGACAATGAGCAGTTCTTC. The encoded protein is CAWSGGDGGLADNEQFF.

The chain couples TRBV4-2 to TRBJ2-7, with D perhaps matching TRBD2 (6 bases). The CDR3 spans 16 residues. Germline CDR1 is LGHNA and CDR2 is YNFKEQ. Trimming took off 0 bases at V and 2 bases at J, with 14 bases between the two ends. The CDR3 region has the DNA TGTGCCAGCAGCCAAGATACCGGGACTGGCGCCTACGAGCAGTACTTC. Translated: CASSQDTGTGAYEQYF.

The rearrangement links TRBV14 to TRBJ2-7; D is uncertain. CDR3 length: 11 residues. V was shortened by 4 bases and J by 4 bases, with 5 bases between the two germline ends. From germline, CDR1 is SGHDN and CDR2 FVKESK. The CDR3 DNA reads as TGTGCCAGCAGCCGCGGTTACGAGCAGTACTTC. As protein: CASSRGYEQYF.

This chain uses TRBV2 with TRBJ2-7, with D perhaps matching TRBD2 (6 bases). V lost 6 bases and J 7 bases, leaving 22 bases between the germline ends. Looked up from germline, CDR1 is SNHLY and CDR2 is FYNNEI. CDR3 size: 15 residues. The CDR3 DNA sequence: TGTGCCAGCAGAGCGGCCTTTAGCGGTAGGTTGGAGCAGTACTTC. The encoded protein is CASRAAFSGRLEQYF.

This chain links TRBV11-3 with TRBJ2-7, with TRBD1 as a possible D gene (6 bases). The CDR3 loop spans 15 amino acids. The germline V gene encodes CDR1 SGHNT and CDR2 YENEEA. V lost 5 bases and J 3 bases, leaving 17 bases between the germline ends. CDR3 in DNA: TGTGCCAGCAGCCTGAAGAGGACAGCCAGCTACGAGCAGTACTTC. Translated, it gives CASSLKRTASYEQYF. Supplemented by reference TRBV11-3 and TRBJ2-7, the full variable domain reads EAGVVQSPRYKIIEKKQPVAFWCNPISGHNTLYWYLQNLGQGPELLIRYENEEAVDDSQLPKDRFSAERLKGVDSTLKIQPAELGDSAVYLCASSLKRTASYEQYFGPGTRLTVT.

The genes are TRBV5-1 and TRBJ2-3, with a possible D match to TRBD1 (6 bases). CDR1 SGHRS and CDR2 YFSETQ come from the germline V gene. The CDR3 consists of 15 residues. Between the trimmed V and J ends, which lost 3 bases and 0 bases, there was a span of 11 bases. CDR3 bases: TGCGCCAGCAGCTCCGGACAGACTAGCACAGATACGCAGTATTTT. It is translated as CASSSGQTSTDTQYF.

V and J are TRBV5-1 and TRBJ2-7, with 7 bases identical to TRBD1. This CDR3 spans 14 amino acids. Germline-derived CDR1 and CDR2 are SGHRS and YFSETQ. V was clipped by 0 bases and J by 4 bases; unmatched bases: 4. The CDR3: CASSLGQGQYEQYF. CDR3 in DNA: TGCGCCAGCAGCTTGGGACAGGGACAGTACGAGCAGTACTTC.

The CDR3 region has the DNA TGTGCCACCAGCAGTCTGCCGGGACAGGGAATCCTCCATCACCCATATGGCTACACCTTC. Amino acid sequence: CATSSLPGQGILHHPYGYTF. The V gene is TRBV15, the J gene TRBJ1-2; 9 bases fit TRBD1. Germline assignment: CDR1 LNHNV and CDR2 YYDKDF (reference sequence). With 3 bases clipped from V and 5 bases from J, the junction kept 22 bases outside the gene matches. This CDR3 is built from 20 residues.

This rearrangement joins TRBV29-1 to TRBJ1-1; TRBD1 matches at 9 bases. Germline CDR1 and CDR2: SQVTM and ANQGSEA. The CDR3 consists of 13 residues. V gave up 6 bases and J gave up 4 bases; unmatched junction bases: 6. The CDR3 loop is CSVGTGKGTEAFF. The DNA for the CDR3 is TGCAGCGTGGGGACAGGGAAGGGCACTGAAGCTTTCTTT. Filled out from reference TRBV29-1 and TRBJ1-1, the complete variable domain reads SAVISQKPSRDICQRGTSLTIQCQVDSQVTMMFWYRQQPGQSLTLIATANQGSEATYESGFVIDKFPISRPNLTFSTLTVSNMSPEDSSIYLCSVGTGKGTEAFFGQGTRLTVV.

J is TRBJ2-7 and V is TRBV5-1; the match to TRBD1 covers 9 bases. With 4 bases clipped from V and 1 base from J, the junction kept 18 bases outside the gene matches. CDR3 length: 19 amino acids. Germline V gene sequence: CDR1 SGHRS, CDR2 YFSETQ. DNA for the CDR3: TGCGCCAGCAGCCTGGGGCGAGGGACAGGGATACATCAGTCCTACGAGCAGTACTTC. Protein product: CASSLGRGTGIHQSYEQYF.

On this clone itself: Mismatch with germline at one junction end may stem from a read error. This chain connects TRBV7-7 to TRBJ2-1, with 9 bases matching TRBD2. The CDR3 length is 15 residues. Germline CDR1 is SSHAT and CDR2 is FNYEAQ (reference sequence). The CDR3 DNA follows: TGTGCTAGCAGCCGAAGCGGGGGGCTGAACAATGAGCAGTTCTTC. This sequence encodes CASSRSGGLNNEQFF. Full variable domain (rest looked up from reference TRBV7-7 and TRBJ2-1): GAGVSQSPRYKVTKRGQDVTLRCDPISSHATLYWYQQALGQGPEFLTYFNYEAQPDKSGLPSDRFSAERPEGSISTLTIQRTEQRDSAMYRCASSRSGGLNNEQFFGPGTRLTVL.

As concerns this clone: This same CDR3 is encoded by further DNA sequences in the sample. The chain links TRBV6-5 to TRBJ2-7; 9 bases match TRBD1. The CDR3 covers 15 residues. Germline V CDR1 and CDR2: MNHEY, SVGAGI. Unmatched junction bases numbered 6, after V lost 4 bases and J lost 2 bases. The CDR3 bases are TGTGCCAGCAGTTCGCCGGGACAGGGAGCCTACGAGCAGTACTTC. This gives the protein CASSSPGQGAYEQYF.

The rearrangement links TRBV19 to TRBJ1-5, with 8 nucleotides matching TRBD1. In germline, CDR1 is LNHDA, CDR2 SQIVND (reference sequence). The CDR3 runs to 15 residues. V gave up 7 bases and J gave up 5 bases; unmatched junction bases: 10. This CDR3 reads CASTPGQGMDQPQHF. In DNA, the CDR3 is TGTGCCAGTACCCCAGGACAGGGAATGGATCAGCCCCAGCATTTT.

This chain connects TRBV20-1 to TRBJ2-2; tentatively, D is TRBD2 (5 bases). Germline lookup yields CDR1 DFQATT and CDR2 SNEGSKA (reference sequence). The CDR3 consists of 11 residues. V lost 6 bases and J 6 bases, leaving 8 bases between the germline ends. The CDR3 DNA reads TGCAGTGCAGATAGCGCCGGGGAGCTGTTTTTT. As protein: CSADSAGELFF.

The rearrangement links TRBV9 to TRBJ2-1, with 9 bases fitting TRBD2. CDR1 and CDR2 from the germline V gene are SGDLS and YYNGEE. V shed 4 bases and J 4 bases; nucleotides not matched to a gene: 9. The CDR3 spans 16 residues. In DNA, the CDR3 is TGTGCCAGCAGCCCATCCCTAGCGGGACCATACAATGAGCAGTTCTTC. This codes for CASSPSLAGPYNEQFF.

This chain joins TRBV9 and TRBJ2-4; 7 nucleotides match TRBD1. Germline V gives CDR1 SGDLS, CDR2 YYNGEE. The CDR3 extends over 16 amino acids. Trimming at V came to 4 bases and at J to 0 bases, leaving 7 bases not matched to a gene. CDR3 protein: CASSPRQGGAKNIQYF. CDR3 nucleotides: TGTGCCAGCAGCCCCAGACAGGGCGGAGCCAAAAACATTCAGTACTTC.

The rearrangement joins TRBV14 to TRBJ2-7, with D uncertain. The CDR3 sequence is 11 residues long. Trimming removed 5 bases at V and 4 bases at J, with 6 bases between. CDR1 and CDR2 from the germline V gene are SGHDN and FVKESK. CDR3: CASSTFYEQYF. In nucleotides, the CDR3 is TGTGCCAGCAGCACATTTTACGAGCAGTACTTC.

The V gene is TRBV6-1, the J gene TRBJ1-4; TRBD1 is a possible D gene (5 bases). Trimming shortened V by 6 bases and J by 6 bases, and 14 bases separated the two germline ends. The CDR3 runs to 14 residues. Germline assignment: CDR1 MNHNS and CDR2 SASEGT. The CDR3 reads CASRLKVRDEKLFF. CDR3 sequence (DNA): TGTGCCAGCAGGCTGAAAGTCAGGGATGAAAAACTGTTTTTT.

The chain uses TRBV30 and TRBJ2-3, with 10 bases matching TRBD2. The length of the CDR3 is 13 residues. The ends lost 4 bases at V and 6 bases at J; junction bases unmatched: 4. In germline, CDR1 is GTSNPN, CDR2 SVGIG (reference sequence). Here the CDR3 DNA reads TGTGCCTGGACCAGCGGGAGGGCGGATACGCAGTATTTT. Amino acid sequence: CAWTSGRADTQYF. Filled out from reference TRBV30 and TRBJ2-3, the complete variable domain reads SQTIHQWPATLVQPVGSPLSLECTVEGTSNPNLYWYRQAAGRGLQLLFYSVGIGQISSEVPQNLSASRPQDRQFILSSKKLLLSDSGFYLCAWTSGRADTQYFGPGTRLTVL.